Presented here are 16 T cell receptor beta chains from one specimen sequenced in a study of CD8+ T cells in alopecia areata (dated by TCRdb to 2017 to 2018). To prepare the library, the immunoSEQ multiplex PCR assay was applied. For TCR sequencing, RNA was extracted from every sample and reverse transcribed into cDNA to serve as template. TCRdb re-hosts the immuneACCESS table, in-frame sequences only. Its copies lack some clones; in the studies checked, an unresolved V gene accounts for under half of them, and the cause for the rest is not known. The sample contains 100,000 to 150,000 clones, around 48% of them found a single time. In total, the top ten clones hold over 9.5% of the sample. The sequenced material came from NKG2D-low CD8+ T cells sorted from blood. The cell subset or site label, read with the paper, signifies: sorted CD8+ NKG2D-low blood T cells. All receptors derive from a human donor with alopecia areata.

This clone turned up a few times. The CDR3 DNA sequence: TGCGCCAGCGGCCAGGGCGAGGTAGATACGCAGTATTTT. Amino acid sequence: CASGQGEVDTQYF. This chain joins TRBV10-2 and TRBJ2-3; tentative D call: TRBD1 (5 bases). CDR3 length equals 13 residues. The germline V gene encodes CDR1 WSHSY and CDR2 SAAADI. The V end was cut by 8 bases, the J end by 5 bases, with 14 bases between.

This clone was detected only a few times. The chain recombines TRBV11-2 with TRBJ2-7, with D perhaps TRBD1 (5 bases). Trimming shortened V by 5 bases and J by 4 bases, and 9 bases separated the two germline ends. CDR3 length: 12 amino acids. From germline, CDR1 is SGHAT and CDR2 FQNNGV. The chain's CDR3 is CASSQGVYEQYF. In DNA form, the CDR3 reads TGTGCCAGCAGCCAAGGGGTGTACGAGCAGTACTTC.

The chain is built from TRBV29-1 and TRBJ2-7; D assignment may be TRBD1 or TRBD2 (5 bases each). Per the germline V gene, CDR1 is SQVTM and CDR2 is ANQGSEA. The CDR3 runs 13 residues. V dropped 8 bases and J dropped 4 bases, with 18 bases sitting between them. The chain's CDR3 is CSTSGTEDYEQYF. The CDR3 nucleotides read TGCAGCACCTCCGGGACGGAGGATTACGAGCAGTACTTC.

This clone was counted between two and nine times. The chain links TRBV29-1 to TRBJ1-1; D remains ambiguous. In germline, CDR1 is SQVTM, CDR2 ANQGSEA. V was trimmed by 3 bases and J by 2 bases, leaving 7 bases between them. CDR3 size: 12 residues. CDR3 sequence reads: CSVDGSNTEAFF. The CDR3, as DNA: TGCAGCGTTGATGGGTCTAACACTGAAGCTTTCTTT.

This clone has a single count. V gene TRBV9 combines with J gene TRBJ2-1, with a tentative D call TRBD2 (6 bases). The CDR3 contains 13 residues. Per the germline V gene, CDR1 is SGDLS and CDR2 is YYNGEE. V dropped 3 bases and J dropped 6 bases, with 10 bases sitting between them. The DNA of the CDR3 is TGTGCCAGCAGCGCCGGACTATCCAATGAGCAGTTCTTC. Amino acid sequence: CASSAGLSNEQFF. Full variable domain (missing parts from reference TRBV9 and TRBJ2-1): DSGVTQTPKHLITATGQRVTLRCSPRSGDLSVYWYQQSLDQGLQFLIQYYNGEERAKGNILERFSAQQFPDLHSELNLSSLELGDSALYFCASSAGLSNEQFFGPGTRLTVL.

This chain links TRBV29-1 with TRBJ1-1; D may be TRBD1 (5 bases). The CDR3 extends over 14 amino acids. Germline V gene lookup returns CDR1 SQVTM and CDR2 ANQGSEA. Trimming took 5 bases from V and 3 from J, leaving 16 bases between them. The CDR3 DNA reads TGCAGCGTTAAAATCCAGGGTTATGACACTGAAGCTTTCTTT. Amino acids: CSVKIQGYDTEAFF.

In its sample, this clone was seen a few times. V usage is TRBV19 and J usage is TRBJ2-2; D call uncertain. The CDR3 totals 12 residues. Trimming removed 7 bases at V and 3 bases at J, with 6 bases between. Per germline, CDR1 LNHDA and CDR2 SQIVND (reference sequence). The CDR3 reads CASTWDTGELFF. The DNA of the CDR3 is TGTGCCAGTACATGGGACACCGGGGAGCTGTTTTTT.

This chain joins TRBV30 and TRBJ2-2, with 7 bases identical to TRBD2. Trimming removed 0 bases from V and 0 bases from J; junction bases left unmatched: 1. The CDR3 spans 15 residues. Germline CDR1 reads GTSNPN; CDR2 reads SVGIG (reference sequence). The DNA of the CDR3 is TGTGCCTGGAGTGTAGGGACTACGAACACCGGGGAGCTGTTTTTT. The encoded protein is CAWSVGTTNTGELFF.

The chain employs TRBV29-1 and TRBJ2-1, with D possibly TRBD1 on 7 matching bases. CDR1 and CDR2 from the germline V gene are SQVTM and ANQGSEA. The CDR3 spans 17 residues. Trimming stripped 4 bases from V and 3 bases from J, with 22 bases between. The CDR3 loop is CSVVGGDRVVFYNEQFF. Here the CDR3 DNA reads TGCAGCGTTGTGGGGGGTGACAGGGTCGTTTTCTACAATGAGCAGTTCTTC.

This clone was counted only a few times. The genes are TRBV28 and TRBJ2-7; D assignment may be TRBD1 or TRBD2 (6 bases each). CDR3 size: 14 residues. Trimming took off 5 bases at V and 3 bases at J, with 14 bases between the two ends. Germline V CDR1 and CDR2: MDHEN, SYDVKM. In nucleotides, the CDR3 is TGTGCCAGCAGTGGGGATGGGGGGCTCTACGAGCAGTACTTC. This gives the protein CASSGDGGLYEQYF.

This chain uses TRBV29-1 with TRBJ2-6; unclear D gene. V lost 5 bases, J lost 1 base, and 9 bases lay in between. CDR1 is SQVTM and CDR2 is ANQGSEA in the germline V gene. The CDR3 is 14 amino acids. The CDR3 DNA reads TGCAGCGTTCTCGACCGGTCTGGGGCCAACGTCCTGACTTTC. Protein product: CSVLDRSGANVLTF.

The genes are TRBV27 and TRBJ1-2, with D tentatively TRBD1 (5 bases). CDR1 and CDR2 (germline): MNHEY, SMNVEV (reference sequence). This CDR3 has 15 residues. V was pared by 6 bases and J by 2 bases, with 16 bases between. The CDR3 DNA is TGTGCCAGCAGCCCCGGGGGACCCACAAACTATGGCTACACCTTC. Translation gives CASSPGGPTNYGYTF.

The chain couples TRBV29-1 to TRBJ2-3, with D maybe TRBD2 (5 bases). The CDR3 covers 13 residues. The germline CDR1 and CDR2 sequences are SQVTM and ANQGSEA. V gave up 3 bases and J gave up 5 bases, with 12 bases separating them. DNA of the CDR3: TGCAGCGTTGATCCGGGGTTGGAAGATACGCAGTATTTT. Translated: CSVDPGLEDTQYF.

The CDR3 sequence: CAWSSLLAAYNEQFF. The CDR3 coding sequence is TGTGCCTGGAGTAGTCTACTAGCGGCCTACAATGAGCAGTTCTTC. This chain joins TRBV30 and TRBJ2-1; 8 bases line up with TRBD2. Trimming at V came to 2 bases and at J to 2 bases, leaving 5 bases not matched to a gene. CDR1 and CDR2 from the germline V gene are GTSNPN and SVGIG (reference sequence). The CDR3 totals 15 residues.

The CDR3 region is CSVGGNRPPYTEAFF. The CDR3 DNA reads as TGCAGCGTTGGGGGAAACAGGCCCCCGTACACTGAAGCTTTCTTT. The chain couples TRBV29-1 to TRBJ1-1; D is possibly TRBD1 (5 bases). The CDR3 is 15 amino acids. CDR1 SQVTM and CDR2 ANQGSEA come from the germline V gene. V was shortened by 4 bases and J by 3 bases, with 18 bases between the two germline ends.

This clone is a singleton in its sample. The gene calls are TRBV29-1 and TRBJ2-1, with TRBD1 matching 10 bases. The CDR3 totals 13 residues. Losses at the gene ends were 7 bases for V and 6 bases for J; bases not matched to a gene: 6. Germline V gene data show CDR1 as SQVTM and CDR2 as ANQGSEA. CDR3 amino acids: CSASGTGVNEQFF. The DNA for the CDR3 is TGCAGCGCCTCCGGGACAGGGGTCAATGAGCAGTTCTTC.